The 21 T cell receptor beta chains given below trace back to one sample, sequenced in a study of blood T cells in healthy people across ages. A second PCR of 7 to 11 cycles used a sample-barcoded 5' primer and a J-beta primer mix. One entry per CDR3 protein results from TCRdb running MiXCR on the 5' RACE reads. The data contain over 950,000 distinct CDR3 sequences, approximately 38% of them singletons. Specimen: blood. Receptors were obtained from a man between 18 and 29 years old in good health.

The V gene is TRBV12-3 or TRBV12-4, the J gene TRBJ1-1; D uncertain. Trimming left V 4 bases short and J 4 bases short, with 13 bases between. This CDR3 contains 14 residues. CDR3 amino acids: CASSSGGGVTEAFF. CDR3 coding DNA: TGTGCCAGCAGTTCGGGAGGTGGGGTCACTGAAGCTTTCTTT.

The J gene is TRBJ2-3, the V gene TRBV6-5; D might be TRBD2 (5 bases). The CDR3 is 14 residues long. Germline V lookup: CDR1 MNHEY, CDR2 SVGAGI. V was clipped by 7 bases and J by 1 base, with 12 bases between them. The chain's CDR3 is CASKRVGGTDTQYF. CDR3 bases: TGTGCCAGCAAGAGGGTCGGGGGCACAGATACGCAGTATTTT.

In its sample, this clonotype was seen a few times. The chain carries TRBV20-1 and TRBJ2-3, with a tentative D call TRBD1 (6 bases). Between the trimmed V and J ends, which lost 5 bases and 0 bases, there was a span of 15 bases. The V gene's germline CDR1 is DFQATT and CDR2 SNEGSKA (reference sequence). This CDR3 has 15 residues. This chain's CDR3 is CSAYGQSQSTDTQYF. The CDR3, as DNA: TGCAGTGCTTACGGACAGAGCCAGAGCACAGATACGCAGTATTTT.

In DNA, the CDR3 is TGTGCCAGCAGCCCAACTAGCTCCGCAGATACGCAGTATTTT. Protein product: CASSPTSSADTQYF. The chain carries TRBV7-8 and TRBJ2-3, with a weak D call TRBD2 (6 bases). V lost 5 bases and J lost 4, with 13 bases in between. Germline CDR1 and CDR2: SGHVS and FQNEAQ. The CDR3 has 14 amino acids.

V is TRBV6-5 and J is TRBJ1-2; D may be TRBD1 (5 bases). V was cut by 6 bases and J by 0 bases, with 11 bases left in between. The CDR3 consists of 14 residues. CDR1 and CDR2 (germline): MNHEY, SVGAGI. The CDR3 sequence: CASSRDLANYGYTF. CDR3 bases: TGTGCCAGCAGCCGGGACCTAGCTAACTATGGCTACACCTTC.

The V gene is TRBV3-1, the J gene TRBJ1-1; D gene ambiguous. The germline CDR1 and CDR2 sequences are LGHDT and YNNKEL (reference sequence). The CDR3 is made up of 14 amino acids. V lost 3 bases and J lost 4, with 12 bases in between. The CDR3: CASSQGSEATEAFF. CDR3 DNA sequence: TGTGCCAGCAGCCAGGGCTCGGAGGCCACTGAAGCTTTCTTT.

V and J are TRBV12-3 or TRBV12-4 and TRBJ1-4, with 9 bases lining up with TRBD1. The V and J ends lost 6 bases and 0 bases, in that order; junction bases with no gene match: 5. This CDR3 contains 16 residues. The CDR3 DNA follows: TGTGCCAGCAGCAAGACAGGGGGAGCAACTAATGAAAAACTGTTTTTT. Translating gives CASSKTGGATNEKLFF.

The CDR3 reads CASSEPGSGTQYF. DNA for the CDR3: TGTGCCAGCAGTGAACCGGGTAGTGGGACCCAGTACTTC. J is TRBJ2-5 and V is TRBV25-1, with unresolved D. This CDR3 is built from 13 residues. The V gene's germline CDR1 is MGHDK and CDR2 SYGVNS. The V and J ends lost 2 bases and 7 bases respectively, with 11 bases between them.

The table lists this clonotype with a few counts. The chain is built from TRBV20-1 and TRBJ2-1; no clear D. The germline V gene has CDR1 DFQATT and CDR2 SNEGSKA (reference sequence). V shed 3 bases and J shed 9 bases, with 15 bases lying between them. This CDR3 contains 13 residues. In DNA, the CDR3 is TGCAGTGCTAGTTTTCAGGCGGATTCTGAGCAGTTCTTC. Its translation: CSASFQADSEQFF.

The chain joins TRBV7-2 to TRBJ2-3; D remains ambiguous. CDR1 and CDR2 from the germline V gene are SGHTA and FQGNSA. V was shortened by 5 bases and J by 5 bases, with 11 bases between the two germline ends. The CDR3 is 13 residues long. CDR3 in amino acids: CASSVGSGDTQYF. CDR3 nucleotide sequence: TGTGCCAGCAGCGTAGGTTCCGGAGATACGCAGTATTTT.

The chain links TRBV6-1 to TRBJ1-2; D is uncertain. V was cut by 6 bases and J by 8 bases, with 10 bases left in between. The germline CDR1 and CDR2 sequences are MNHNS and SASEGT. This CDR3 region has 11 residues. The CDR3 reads CASRLTQGYTF. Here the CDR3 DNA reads TGTGCCAGCAGACTGACGCAAGGCTACACCTTC.

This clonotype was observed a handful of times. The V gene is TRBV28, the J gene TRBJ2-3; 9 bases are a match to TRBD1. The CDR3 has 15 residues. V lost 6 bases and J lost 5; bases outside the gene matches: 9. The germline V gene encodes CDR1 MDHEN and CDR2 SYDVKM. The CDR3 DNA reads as TGTGCCAGCAGATTTGAACAGGGGGCTGTAGATACGCAGTATTTT. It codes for CASRFEQGAVDTQYF. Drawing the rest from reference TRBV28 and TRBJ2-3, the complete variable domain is DVKVTQSSRYLVKRTGEKVFLECVQDMDHENMFWYRQDPGLGLRLIYFSYDVKMKEKGDIPEGYSVSREKKERFSLILESASTNQTSMYLCASRFEQGAVDTQYFGPGTRLTVL.

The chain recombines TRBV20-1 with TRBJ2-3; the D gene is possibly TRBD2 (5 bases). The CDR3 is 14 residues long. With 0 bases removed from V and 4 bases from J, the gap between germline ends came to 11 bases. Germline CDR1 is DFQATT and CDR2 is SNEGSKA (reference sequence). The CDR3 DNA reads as TGCAGTGCTAGAGATCGACTACCGTCAGATACGCAGTATTTT. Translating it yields CSARDRLPSDTQYF.

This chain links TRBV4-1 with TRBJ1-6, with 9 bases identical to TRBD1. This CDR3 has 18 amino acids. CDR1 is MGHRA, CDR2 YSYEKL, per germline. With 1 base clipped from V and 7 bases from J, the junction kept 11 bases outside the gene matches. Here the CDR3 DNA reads TGCGCCAGCAGCCAAGTACCCAGAGGCGGGACAGGGAATTCACCCCTCCACTTT. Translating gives CASSQVPRGGTGNSPLHF.

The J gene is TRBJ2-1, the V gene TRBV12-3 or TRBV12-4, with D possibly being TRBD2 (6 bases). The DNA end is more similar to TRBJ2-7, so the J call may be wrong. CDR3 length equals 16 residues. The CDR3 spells CASSLVFFLEGNEQYF. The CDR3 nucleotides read TGTGCCAGCAGTTTAGTTTTTTTTTTGGAGGGAAATGAGCAGTACTTC.

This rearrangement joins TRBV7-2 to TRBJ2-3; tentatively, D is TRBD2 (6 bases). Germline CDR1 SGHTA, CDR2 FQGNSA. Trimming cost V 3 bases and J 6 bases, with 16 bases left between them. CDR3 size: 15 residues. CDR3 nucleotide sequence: TGTGCCAGCAGCTTTAGCGGATTCAAAGGTGATACGCAGTATTTT. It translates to CASSFSGFKGDTQYF.

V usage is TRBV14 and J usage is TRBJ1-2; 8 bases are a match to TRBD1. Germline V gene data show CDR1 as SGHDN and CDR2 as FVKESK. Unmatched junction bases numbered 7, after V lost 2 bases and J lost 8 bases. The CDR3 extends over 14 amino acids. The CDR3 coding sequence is TGTGCCAGCAGCCAATCGGACAGGGTGTCCGGCTACACCTTC. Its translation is CASSQSDRVSGYTF.

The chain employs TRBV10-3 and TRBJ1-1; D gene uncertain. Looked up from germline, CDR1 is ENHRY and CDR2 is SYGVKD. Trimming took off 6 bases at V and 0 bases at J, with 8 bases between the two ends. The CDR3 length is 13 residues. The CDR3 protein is CAIRLGMNTEAFF. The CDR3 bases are TGTGCCATCAGGCTGGGGATGAACACTGAAGCTTTCTTT.

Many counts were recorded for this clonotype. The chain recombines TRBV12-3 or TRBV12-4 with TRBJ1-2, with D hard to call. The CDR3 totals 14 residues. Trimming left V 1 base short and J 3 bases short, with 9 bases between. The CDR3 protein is CASSLGGSDYGYTF. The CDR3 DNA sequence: TGTGCCAGCAGTTTAGGGGGTTCTGACTATGGCTACACCTTC.

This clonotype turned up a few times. The CDR3 is CASSVSGQEPETQYF. The CDR3 nucleotides read TGTGCCAGCAGTGTCTCCGGACAGGAACCAGAGACCCAGTACTTC. The chain is built from TRBV27 and TRBJ2-5; 7 bases are a match to TRBD1. Germline CDR1 is MNHEY and CDR2 is SMNVEV (reference sequence). The length of the CDR3 is 15 residues. J was trimmed by 4 bases and V by 5 bases; bases with no gene match: 10.

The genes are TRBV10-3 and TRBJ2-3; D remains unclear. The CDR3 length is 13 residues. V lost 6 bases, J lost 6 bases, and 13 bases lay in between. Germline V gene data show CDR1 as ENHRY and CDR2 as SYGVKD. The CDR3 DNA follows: TGTGCCATCAGGCTTTCAATGGGGGATACGCAGTATTTT. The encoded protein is CAIRLSMGDTQYF.